This T cell receptor (beta chain) was found in a study of monozygotic twins with cystic fibrosis. Study at large: Approximately 3.2 micrograms of fragmented DNA underwent about 14 PCR cycles for library preparation.

Profiled with immunoSEQ multiplex PCR; TCRdb holds only in-frame clones, not every one. The table lists roughly 4,600 clones, about 96% of them singletons, with 2.5% to 3.5% in the top ten. Study-level points and caveats: Monozygotic CF twins shared more identical nucleotide clonotypes than unrelated patients. Co-twins had the most similar V usage for 13 of 16 pairs, J for 8.

From germline, CDR1 is LNHDA and CDR2 SQIVND (reference sequence). The CDR3 totals 15 residues. V was trimmed by 3 bases and J by 5 bases, leaving 16 bases between them. Details on this clone: Its antigen is still unknown.

The sequenced sample consisted of blood. This chain connects TRBV19 to TRBJ2-5; D possibly matches TRBD1 or TRBD2 (5 bases each). The source is a boy between 2 and 15 years old with cystic fibrosis. This CDR3 is CASSIPGLEGETQYF. The CDR3, as DNA: TGTGCCAGTAGTATCCCCGGGCTAGAGGGGGAGACCCAGTACTTC.